The rows below give T cell receptor beta chains drawn from one sample of a study of blood T cell repertoires in COVID-19. The data were produced by immunoSEQ multiplex PCR, yet TCRdb's version contains in-frame clones alone and is incomplete. The sample contains more than 200,000 clones, 75% to 90% of which appear only once. The sequenced material came from peripheral blood. These receptors all come from a man aged 30 to 39 with COVID-19, enrolled during active disease. Both conserved end residues are part of each CDR3. D genes are given only for firm matches. Only part of the rows carry a size: once, few, many, or a class if the clone is expanded.

TRBV19	TRBD1	TRBJ1-5	.	CASSGTGGGQPQHF	TGTGCCAGTAGTGGGACAGGGGGCGGTCAGCCCCAGCATTTT
TRBV30	.	TRBJ1-1	.	CAWSVGGWTEAFF	TGTGCCTGGAGTGTTGGGGGGTGGACTGAAGCTTTCTTT
TRBV10-3	TRBD2	TRBJ2-7	.	CATRSESGRNSYEQYF	TGTGCCACCAGGTCAGAAAGCGGGAGGAACTCCTACGAGCAGTACTTC
TRBV18	.	TRBJ1-4	.	CASSPLSSREKLFF	TGTGCCAGCTCACCACTGTCTAGTAGGGAAAAACTGTTTTTT
TRBV12-5	TRBD1	TRBJ2-3	.	CASGRTGGTDTQYF	TGTGCTAGTGGTAGGACAGGCGGCACAGATACGCAGTATTTT
TRBV9	TRBD1	TRBJ1-2	.	CASTQGAGYGYTF	TGTGCCAGTACACAGGGGGCGGGCTATGGCTACACCTTC
TRBV30	.	TRBJ1-5	.	CAWSVFAGPTGRLTQHF	TGTGCCTGGAGTGTTTTCGCGGGACCCACGGGACGGCTAACCCAGCATTTT
TRBV9	.	TRBJ2-7	.	CASSREGGGNEQYF	TGTGCCAGCAGCCGCGAAGGAGGGGGCAACGAGCAGTACTTC
TRBV24-1	TRBD1	TRBJ2-1	few	CATSDTGANTYNEQFF	TGTGCCACCAGTGATACAGGGGCTAACACCTACAATGAGCAGTTCTTC
TRBV28	TRBD2	TRBJ2-7	.	CASSLAGTSGRYEQYF	TGTGCCAGCAGTTTAGCTGGGACTAGCGGGAGATACGAGCAGTACTTC
TRBV28	.	TRBJ2-2	.	CASRRPEGGIGELFF	TGTGCCAGCAGGCGTCCAGAGGGTGGGATCGGGGAGCTGTTTTTT
TRBV28	.	TRBJ1-1	.	CASSLRNHWRNTEAFF	TGTGCCAGCAGTTTACGTAATCACTGGAGGAACACTGAAGCTTTCTTT
TRBV10-3	.	TRBJ1-1	.	CAISVYGGTEAFF	TGTGCCATCAGCGTTTACGGGGGAACTGAAGCTTTCTTT
TRBV19	TRBD1	TRBJ1-4	.	CASSPGQALNEKLFF	TGTGCCAGTAGTCCAGGACAGGCGCTTAATGAAAAACTGTTTTTT
TRBV6-5	.	TRBJ1-4	.	CAIQRVASGEKLFF	TGTGCCATCCAGAGGGTGGCATCGGGGGAAAAACTGTTTTTT
TRBV5-1	.	TRBJ2-1	once	CASSFLTGSYNEQFF	TGCGCCAGCAGCTTCCTCACAGGATCTTACAATGAGCAGTTCTTC
TRBV5-4	.	TRBJ1-2	.	CASSLDRYGGYTF	TGTGCCAGCAGCCTAGACAGGTATGGAGGCTACACCTTC
TRBV25-1	.	TRBJ1-4	.	CASSESPGINEKLFF	TGTGCCAGCAGTGAATCCCCAGGAATTAATGAAAAACTGTTTTTT
TRBV6-5	.	TRBJ2-5	.	CASSPGTQLETQYF	TGTGCCAGCAGCCCCGGGACTCAGTTGGAGACCCAGTACTTC